The present TCR beta chain was sequenced within a study of blood T cell dynamics during melanoma immunotherapy. About the study: Metastatic melanoma patients received first-line pembrolizumab or nivolumab plus ipilimumab.

This clone was recorded once. As yet, its antigen is unknown. Method: immunoSEQ multiplex PCR; TCRdb's copy keeps in-frame clones and lacks some. The table lists about 9,000 clones, approximately 80% of them singletons, with 1.2% in the top ten. Trimming took 2 bases from V and 0 from J; bases not matched to a gene: 4. CDR3 length equals 15 residues. Germline lookup yields CDR1 LNHDA and CDR2 SQIVND (reference sequence). Study-level points and caveats: Unlike progressors, later disease-control patients had W3 repertoires gaining clonality or diversity.

Time point noted: pre-treatment baseline. Samples come from before therapy and from week 3 after the first blockade cycle. Prior systemic cancer therapy, immunosuppressant use and other active malignancies excluded patients. Specimen: blood, collected from a patient treated with checkpoint blockade. The origin of this receptor is a human donor with melanoma. The rearrangement links TRBV19 to TRBJ2-7, with TRBD1 identical over 7 bases. In nucleotides, the CDR3 is TGTGCCAGTAGTATAAGGGACAGTAGCTCCTACGAGCAGTACTTC. Amino acids: CASSIRDSSSYEQYF.